This section outlines one T cell receptor (beta chain) sequence together with its context. Produced via immunoSEQ multiplex PCR; TCRdb's table is partial and in-frame only. In the table there are about 660,000 clones, around 87% of which are singletons. The V end was cut by 4 bases, the J end by 2 bases, with 10 bases between. The CDR3 covers 14 residues. CDR1 and CDR2 from the germline V gene are SGHNT and YYREEE (reference sequence). The sample originates from a study of shared T cell receptors in the human thymus. These data also featured in a second study, about human thymus T cells. That paper notes: Resections obtained during corrective heart surgery supplied the thymus tissue. In thymic and blood repertoires alike, V and J usage looked biased.

The origin of this receptor is a boy in the first two years of life with a congenital heart defect. V usage is TRBV5-4 and J usage is TRBJ1-5, with D possibly TRBD1 on 5 matching bases. What was sequenced was thymocytes. This CDR3 reads CASSKGLGNQPQHF. CDR3 DNA sequence: TGTGCCAGCAGCAAGGGACTGGGCAATCAGCCCCAGCATTTT.